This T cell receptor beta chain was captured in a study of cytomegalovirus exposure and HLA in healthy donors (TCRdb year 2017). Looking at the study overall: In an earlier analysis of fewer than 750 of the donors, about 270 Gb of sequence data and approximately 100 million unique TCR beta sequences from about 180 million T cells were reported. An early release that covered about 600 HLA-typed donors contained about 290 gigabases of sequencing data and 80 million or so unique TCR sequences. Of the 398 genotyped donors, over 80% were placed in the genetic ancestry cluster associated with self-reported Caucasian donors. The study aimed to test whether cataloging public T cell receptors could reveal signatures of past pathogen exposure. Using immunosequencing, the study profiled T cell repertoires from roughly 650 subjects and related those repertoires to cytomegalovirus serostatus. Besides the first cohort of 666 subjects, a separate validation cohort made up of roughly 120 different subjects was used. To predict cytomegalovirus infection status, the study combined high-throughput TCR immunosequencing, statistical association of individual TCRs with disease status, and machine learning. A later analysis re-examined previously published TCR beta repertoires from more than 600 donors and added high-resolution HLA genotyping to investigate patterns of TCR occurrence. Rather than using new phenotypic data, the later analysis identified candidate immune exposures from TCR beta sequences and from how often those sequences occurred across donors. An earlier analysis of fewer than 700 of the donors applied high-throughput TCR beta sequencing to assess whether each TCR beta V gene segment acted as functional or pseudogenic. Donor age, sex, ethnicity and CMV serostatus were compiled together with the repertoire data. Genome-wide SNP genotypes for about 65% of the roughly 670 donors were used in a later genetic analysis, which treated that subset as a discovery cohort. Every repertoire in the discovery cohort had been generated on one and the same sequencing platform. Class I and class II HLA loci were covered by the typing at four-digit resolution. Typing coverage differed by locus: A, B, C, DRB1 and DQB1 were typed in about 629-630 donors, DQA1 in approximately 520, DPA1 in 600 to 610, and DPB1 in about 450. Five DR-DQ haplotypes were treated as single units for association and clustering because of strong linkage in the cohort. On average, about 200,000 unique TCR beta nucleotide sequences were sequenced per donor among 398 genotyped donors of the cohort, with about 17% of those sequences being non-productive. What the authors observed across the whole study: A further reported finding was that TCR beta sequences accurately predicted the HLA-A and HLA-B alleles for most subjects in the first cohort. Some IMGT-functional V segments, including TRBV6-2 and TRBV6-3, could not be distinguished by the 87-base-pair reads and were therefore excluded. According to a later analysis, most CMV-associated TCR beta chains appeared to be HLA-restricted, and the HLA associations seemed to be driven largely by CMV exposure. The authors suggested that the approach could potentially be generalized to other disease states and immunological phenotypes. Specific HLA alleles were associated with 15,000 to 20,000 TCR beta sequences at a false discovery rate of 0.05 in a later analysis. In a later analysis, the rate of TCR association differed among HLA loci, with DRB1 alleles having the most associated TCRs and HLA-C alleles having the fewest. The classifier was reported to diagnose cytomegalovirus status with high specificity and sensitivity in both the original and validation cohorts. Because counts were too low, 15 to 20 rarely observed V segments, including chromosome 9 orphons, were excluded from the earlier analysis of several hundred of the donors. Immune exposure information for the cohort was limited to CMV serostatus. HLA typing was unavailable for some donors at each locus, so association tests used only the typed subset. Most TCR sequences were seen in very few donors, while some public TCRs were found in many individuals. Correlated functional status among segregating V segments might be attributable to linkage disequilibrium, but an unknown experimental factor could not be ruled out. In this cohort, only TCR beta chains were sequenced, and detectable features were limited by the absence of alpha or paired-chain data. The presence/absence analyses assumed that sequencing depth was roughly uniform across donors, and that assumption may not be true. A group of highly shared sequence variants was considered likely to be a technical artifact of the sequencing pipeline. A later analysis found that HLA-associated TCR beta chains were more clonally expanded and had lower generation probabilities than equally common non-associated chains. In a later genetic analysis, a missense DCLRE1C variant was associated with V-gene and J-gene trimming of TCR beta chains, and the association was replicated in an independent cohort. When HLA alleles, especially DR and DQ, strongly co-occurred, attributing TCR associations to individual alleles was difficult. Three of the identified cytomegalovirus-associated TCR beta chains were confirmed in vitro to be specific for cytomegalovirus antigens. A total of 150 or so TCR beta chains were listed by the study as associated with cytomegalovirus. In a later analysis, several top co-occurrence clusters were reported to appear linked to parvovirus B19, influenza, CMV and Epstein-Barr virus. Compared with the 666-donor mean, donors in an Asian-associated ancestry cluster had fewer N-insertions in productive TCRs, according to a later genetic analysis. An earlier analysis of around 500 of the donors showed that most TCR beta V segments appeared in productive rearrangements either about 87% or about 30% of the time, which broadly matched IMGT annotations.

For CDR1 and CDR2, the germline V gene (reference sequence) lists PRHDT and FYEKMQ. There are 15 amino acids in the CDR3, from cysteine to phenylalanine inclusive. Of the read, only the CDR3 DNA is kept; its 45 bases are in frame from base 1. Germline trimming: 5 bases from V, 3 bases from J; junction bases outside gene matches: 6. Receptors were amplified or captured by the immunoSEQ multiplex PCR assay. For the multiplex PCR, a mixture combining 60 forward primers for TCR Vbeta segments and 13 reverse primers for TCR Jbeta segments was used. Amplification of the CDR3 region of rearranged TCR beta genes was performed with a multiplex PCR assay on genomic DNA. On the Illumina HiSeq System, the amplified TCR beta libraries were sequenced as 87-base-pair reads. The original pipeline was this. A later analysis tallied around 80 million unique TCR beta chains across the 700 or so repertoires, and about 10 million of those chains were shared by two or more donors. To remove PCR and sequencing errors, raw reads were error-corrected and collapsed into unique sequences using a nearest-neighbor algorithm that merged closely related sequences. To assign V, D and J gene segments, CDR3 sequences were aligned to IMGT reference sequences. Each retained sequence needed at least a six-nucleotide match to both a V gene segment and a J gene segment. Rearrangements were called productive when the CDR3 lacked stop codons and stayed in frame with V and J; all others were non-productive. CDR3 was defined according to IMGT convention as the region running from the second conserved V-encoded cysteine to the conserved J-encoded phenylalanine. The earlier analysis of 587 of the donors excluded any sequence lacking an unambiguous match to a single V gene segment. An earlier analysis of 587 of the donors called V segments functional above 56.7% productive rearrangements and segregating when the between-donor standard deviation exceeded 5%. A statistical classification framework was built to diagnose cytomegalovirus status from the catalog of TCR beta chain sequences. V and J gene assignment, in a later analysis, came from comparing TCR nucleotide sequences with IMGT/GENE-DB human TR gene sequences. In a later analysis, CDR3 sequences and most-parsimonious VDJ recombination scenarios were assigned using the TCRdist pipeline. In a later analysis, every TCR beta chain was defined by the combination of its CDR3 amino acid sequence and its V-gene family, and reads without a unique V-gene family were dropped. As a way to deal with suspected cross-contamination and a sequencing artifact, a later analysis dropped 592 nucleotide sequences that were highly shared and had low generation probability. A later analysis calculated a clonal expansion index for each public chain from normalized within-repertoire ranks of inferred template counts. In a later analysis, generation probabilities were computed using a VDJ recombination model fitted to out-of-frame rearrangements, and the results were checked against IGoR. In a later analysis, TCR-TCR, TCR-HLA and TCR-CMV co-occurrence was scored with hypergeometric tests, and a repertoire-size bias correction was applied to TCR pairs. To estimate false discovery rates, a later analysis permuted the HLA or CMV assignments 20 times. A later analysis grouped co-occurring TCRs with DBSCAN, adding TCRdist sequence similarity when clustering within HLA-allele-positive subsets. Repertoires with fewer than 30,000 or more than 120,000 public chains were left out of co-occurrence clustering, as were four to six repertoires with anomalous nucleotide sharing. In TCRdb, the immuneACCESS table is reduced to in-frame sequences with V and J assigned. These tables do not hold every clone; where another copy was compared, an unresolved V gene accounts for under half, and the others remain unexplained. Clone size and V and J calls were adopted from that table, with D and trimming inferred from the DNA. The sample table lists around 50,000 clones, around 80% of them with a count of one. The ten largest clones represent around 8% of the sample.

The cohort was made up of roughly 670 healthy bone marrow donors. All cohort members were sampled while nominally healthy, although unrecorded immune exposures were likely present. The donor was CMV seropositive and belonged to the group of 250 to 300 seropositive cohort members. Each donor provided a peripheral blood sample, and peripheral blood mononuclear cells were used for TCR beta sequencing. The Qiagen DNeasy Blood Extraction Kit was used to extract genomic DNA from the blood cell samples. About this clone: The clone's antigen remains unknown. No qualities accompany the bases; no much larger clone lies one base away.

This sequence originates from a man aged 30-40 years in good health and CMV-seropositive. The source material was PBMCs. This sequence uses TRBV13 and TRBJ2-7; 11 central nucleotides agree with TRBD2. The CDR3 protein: CASSQGLAELYEQYF. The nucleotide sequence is TGTGCCAGCAGCCAGGGACTAGCGGAGCTCTACGAGCAGTACTTC.